This T cell receptor beta chain was documented in a study of T cell repertoires in aging, cancer and after chemotherapy (dated by TCRdb to the late 2010s). Some background on the complete study: Six donor age groups were covered, ranging from 30 or younger up to 70 or older, and each group contained at least three individuals. The full dataset contained several million TCR reads. Alongside 95 healthy donors serving as a reference group, the cohort included some 220 cancer patients, of whom 90 to 94 had hematological cancers and more than 110 had solid cancers. In the hematological group, the paired samples taken before and after chemotherapy came from chronic lymphocytic leukemia patients given fludarabine- or bendamustine-based regimens. To look at immunoaging and at how T cells reconstitute after chemotherapy, the study profiled TCR beta repertoires in peripheral blood from both healthy donors and cancer patients.

TCR beta rearrangements were amplified from genomic DNA isolated from peripheral blood, not from sorted cells or RNA. Multiplex touch-down PCR with a mixed TRB-A/B primer pool was used to amplify rearranged TRB sequences covering the V, D and J segments. Illumina adapters and sample indices were attached to the amplicons in two consecutive PCR reactions using Phusion HS II polymerase. Amplicons were gel-purified using the NucleoSpin Gel and PCR Clean-up kit and were subsequently checked with Qubit and an Agilent 2100 Bioanalyzer. Sequencing of the libraries was done on an Illumina MiSeq with paired-end, single-indexed 600-cycle runs. The authors' analysis ran thus. MiXCR versions 2.12 and 3.0.5 were used to process TRB sequences. Each unique CDR3 nucleotide sequence was treated as one clone, and only productive sequences with two or more reads were kept. The repertoire metrics were Shannon diversity, evenness, clonality (calculated as one minus evenness), and diversity profiles parameterized by alpha from 0 to 5. The IGoR algorithm was used to compute generation probabilities of clones in paired pre- and post-chemotherapy samples. Clones were called with MiXCR by TCRdb after fastp trimmed the public reads at Q25, and only in-frame beta chains were retained. Entries are consolidated by CDR3 protein sequence, retaining the most common genes and DNA. The V and J calls shown here were made by TCRdb, not taken from the authors' results. The sample records thousands of distinct CDR3 sequences, around 32% of which are singletons. The top ten hold 8% of the sample.

The paper as a whole reports these results and caveats: Median generation probability increased over the chemotherapy interval in both cancer cohorts, suggesting repertoire reconstitution through rebound thymic output. Hematological cancer patients had lymphoid organ infiltration, which may itself impair thymic emigration or peripheral T cell expansion. It was noted by the authors that conclusions about immunological memory after chemotherapy cannot be drawn from the repertoire data. Untreated patients with hematological or solid cancers showed significantly lower blood TCR diversity and higher clonality than age-matched healthy donors. In healthy donors, the decline in TCR diversity with age was mainly explained by loss of richness, whereas in cancer patients loss of evenness was also found to contribute.

Taking its sample share into account, this clonotype is large (0.1 to 1%). Its target antigen remains unknown. No clone much larger than this one lies a single base away; base qualities are absent. The sample taken for sequencing was blood. The clonotype comes from a human donor with a blood cancer.

The CDR3 region has the sequence CSVESDRESGELFF. The DNA sequence reads TGCAGCGTTGAAAGTGACAGGGAGTCCGGGGAGCTGTTTTTT. The V and J segments used are TRBV29-1 and TRBJ2-2; 7 bases in the junction line up with TRBD1. V loses 2 bases at its end and J loses 6 bases; junction bases beyond the gene matches: 6. CDR3 length: 14 amino acids, cysteine to phenylalanine. Just CDR3 DNA is preserved here, 42 bases in frame from base 1. CDR1 and CDR2 (SQVTM, ANQGSEA) derive from the germline V gene.